This note documents a single T cell receptor beta chain sequence. Methods used by the authors: Estimation of nucleated cell counts relied on the amplification of reference gene primers. The method was immunoSEQ multiplex PCR; TCRdb's version includes in-frame clones alone and lacks a portion of them. The DNA was the basis for D and trimming; V, J and clone size are from that table. The data contain about 220,000 clones, 80% to 85% of them seen just once; the ten biggest clones take up around 3%. This sample is part of a study of blood T cell repertoires in COVID-19. Overall study context: Some COVID-19 samples were acute and others convalescent; all came from the United States, Italy and Spain. The analysed material was cDNA or gDNA that came from T cells, B-cell-depleted T cells, or PBMCs.

The CDR3 runs 10 residues. Germline values: CDR1 MNHEY, CDR2 SMNVEV (reference sequence). V dropped 7 bases and J dropped 3 bases, with 4 bases sitting between them. The clonotype was recovered from a woman aged 30 to 39 who had recovered from COVID-19. The sample was peripheral blood. The chain employs TRBV27 and TRBJ2-7; D gene unclear. DNA for the CDR3: TGTGCCAGCACTTACTACGAGCAGTACTTC. Its protein product is CASTYYEQYF.